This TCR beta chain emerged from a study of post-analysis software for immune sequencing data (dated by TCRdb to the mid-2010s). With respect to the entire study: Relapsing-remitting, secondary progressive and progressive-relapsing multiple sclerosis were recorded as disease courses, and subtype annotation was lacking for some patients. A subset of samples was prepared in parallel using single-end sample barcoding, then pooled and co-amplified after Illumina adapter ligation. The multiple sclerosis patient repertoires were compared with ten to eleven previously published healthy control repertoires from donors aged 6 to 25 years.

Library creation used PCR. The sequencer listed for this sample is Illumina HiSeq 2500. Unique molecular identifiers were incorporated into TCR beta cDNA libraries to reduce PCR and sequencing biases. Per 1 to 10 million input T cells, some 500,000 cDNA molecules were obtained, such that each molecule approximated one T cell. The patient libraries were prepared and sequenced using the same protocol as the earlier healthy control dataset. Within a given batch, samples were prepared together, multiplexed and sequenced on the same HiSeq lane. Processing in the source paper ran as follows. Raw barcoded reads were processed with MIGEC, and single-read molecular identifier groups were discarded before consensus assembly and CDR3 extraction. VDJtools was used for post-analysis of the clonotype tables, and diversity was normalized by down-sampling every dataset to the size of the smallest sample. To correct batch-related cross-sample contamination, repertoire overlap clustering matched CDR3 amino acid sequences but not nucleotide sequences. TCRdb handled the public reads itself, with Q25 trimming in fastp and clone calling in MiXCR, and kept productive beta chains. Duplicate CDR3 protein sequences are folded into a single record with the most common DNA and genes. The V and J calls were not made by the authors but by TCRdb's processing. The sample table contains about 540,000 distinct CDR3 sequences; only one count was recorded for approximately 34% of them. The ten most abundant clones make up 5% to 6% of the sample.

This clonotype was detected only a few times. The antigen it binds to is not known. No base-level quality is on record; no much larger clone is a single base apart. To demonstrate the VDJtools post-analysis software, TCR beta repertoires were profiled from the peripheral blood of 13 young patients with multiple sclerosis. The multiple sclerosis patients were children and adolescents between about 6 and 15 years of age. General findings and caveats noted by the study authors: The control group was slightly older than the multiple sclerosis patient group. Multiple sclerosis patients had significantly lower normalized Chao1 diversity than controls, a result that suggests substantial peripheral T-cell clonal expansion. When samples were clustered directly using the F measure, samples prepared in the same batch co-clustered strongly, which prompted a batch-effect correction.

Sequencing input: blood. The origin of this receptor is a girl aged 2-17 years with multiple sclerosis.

The CDR3 region: CASSLEKWRGAPLDTQYF. DNA sequence: TGTGCCAGCAGCTTAGAAAAATGGCGGGGGGCCCCATTGGATACGCAGTATTTT. Recombination linked TRBV7-9 to TRBJ2-3; 8 of the junction bases match TRBD2. From V the trimming removes 1 base and from J it removes 6 bases, while the gene matches leave 15 bases of the junction unaccounted for. The CDR1 and CDR2 encoded by the germline V gene (reference sequence) are SEHNR and FQNEAQ. The CDR3 holds 18 amino acids from the cysteine to the phenylalanine. CDR3 DNA is the only sequence kept; it has 54 bases, read in frame from the first base.